This T cell receptor beta chain was captured in a study of control samples from healthy donors and cancer patients. The protocol was immunoSEQ multiplex PCR, while the TCRdb copy is restricted to in-frame clones and leaves out a portion. The sample consists of about 83,000 clones, about nine tenths of them appearing once. CDR1 is SNHLY, CDR2 FYNNEI, per germline. The CDR3 consists of 11 residues. Trimming shortened V by 6 bases and J by 10 bases, and 7 bases separated the two germline ends. The receptor comes from a man aged 50-60 years in good health. Specimen: blood. V gene TRBV2 combines with J gene TRBJ1-6; D remains ambiguous. CDR3 region: CASRVDSPLHF. The CDR3 DNA sequence: TGTGCCAGCAGGGTGGACTCACCCCTCCACTTT. Full variable domain (rest looked up from reference TRBV2 and TRBJ1-6): EPEVTQTPSHQVTQMGQEVILRCVPISNHLYFYWYRQILGQKVEFLVSFYNNEISEKSEIFDDQFSVERPDGSNFTLKIRSTKLEDSAMYFCASRVDSPLHFGNGTRLTVT.